This T cell receptor (beta chain) was documented in a study of T cell responses to AZD1222 COVID-19 vaccine. The V and J ends lost 1 base and 3 bases respectively, with 7 bases between them. There are 13 residues in the CDR3. The assay was immunoSEQ multiplex PCR, and TCRdb's table has in-frame clones only and misses some. This table has tens of thousands of clones, 80% to 95% appearing once. Specimen: peripheral blood, collected 28 days after the second AZD1222 dose. This chain joins TRBV12-3 or TRBV12-4 and TRBJ2-7; the D is unclear. This receptor was identified in an adult who received the AZD1222 COVID-19 vaccine. This chain's CDR3 is CASSLGDNYEQYF. The CDR3 DNA reads TGTGCCAGCAGTTTAGGGGATAACTACGAGCAGTACTTC.